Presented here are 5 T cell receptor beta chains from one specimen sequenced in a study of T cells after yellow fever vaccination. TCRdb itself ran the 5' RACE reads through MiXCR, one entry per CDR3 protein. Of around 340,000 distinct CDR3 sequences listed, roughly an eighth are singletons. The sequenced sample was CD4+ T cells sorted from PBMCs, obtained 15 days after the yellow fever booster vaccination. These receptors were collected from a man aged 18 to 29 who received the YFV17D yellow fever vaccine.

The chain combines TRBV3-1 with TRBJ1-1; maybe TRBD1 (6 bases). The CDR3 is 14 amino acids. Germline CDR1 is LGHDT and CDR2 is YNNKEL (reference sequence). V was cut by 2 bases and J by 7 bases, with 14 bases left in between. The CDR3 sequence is CASSQRGAEGEAFF. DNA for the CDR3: TGTGCCAGCAGCCAACGGGGGGCGGAGGGTGAAGCTTTCTTT.

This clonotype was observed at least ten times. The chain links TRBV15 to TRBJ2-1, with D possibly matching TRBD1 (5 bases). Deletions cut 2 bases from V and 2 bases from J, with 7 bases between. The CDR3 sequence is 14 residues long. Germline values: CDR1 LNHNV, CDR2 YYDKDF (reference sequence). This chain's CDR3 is CATSRQGTYNEQFF. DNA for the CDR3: TGTGCCACCAGCAGACAGGGTACCTACAATGAGCAGTTCTTC. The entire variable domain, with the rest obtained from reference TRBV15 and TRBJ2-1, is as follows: DAMVIQNPRYQVTQFGKPVTLSCSQTLNHNVMYWYQQKSSQAPKLLFHYYDKDFNNEADTPDNFQSRRPNTSFCFLDIRSPGLGDTAMYLCATSRQGTYNEQFFGPGTRLTVL.

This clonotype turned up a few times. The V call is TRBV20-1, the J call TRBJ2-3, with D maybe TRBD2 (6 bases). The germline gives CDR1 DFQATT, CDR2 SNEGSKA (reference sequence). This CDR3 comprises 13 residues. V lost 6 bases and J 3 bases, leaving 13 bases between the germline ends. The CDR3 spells CSARDWVTDTQYF. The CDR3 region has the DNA TGCAGTGCCCGGGACTGGGTAACAGATACGCAGTATTTT.

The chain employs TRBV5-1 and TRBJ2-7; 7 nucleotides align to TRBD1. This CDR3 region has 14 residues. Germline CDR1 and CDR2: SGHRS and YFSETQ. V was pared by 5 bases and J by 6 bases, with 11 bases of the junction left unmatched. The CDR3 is CASRDSTGPSEQYF. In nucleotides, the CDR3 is TGCGCCAGCAGGGATTCGACAGGGCCCTCCGAGCAGTACTTC.

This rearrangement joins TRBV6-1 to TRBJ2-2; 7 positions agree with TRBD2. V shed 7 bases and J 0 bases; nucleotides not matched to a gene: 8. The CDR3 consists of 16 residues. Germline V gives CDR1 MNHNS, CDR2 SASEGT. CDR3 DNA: TGTGCCAGCATGGGAGGGGCCGTATCGAACACCGGGGAGCTGTTTTTT. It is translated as CASMGGAVSNTGELFF.